The 29 T cell receptor beta chains presented below share a single source sample, sequenced in a study of blood T cells in healthy people across ages. A sample-barcoded 5' primer and a J-beta primer mix were used in a second PCR of about 7 to 12 cycles. TCRdb reprocessed the 5' RACE reads with MiXCR, giving one entry per CDR3 protein. This table holds about 680,000 distinct CDR3 sequences, around 45% found once. Sequenced material: blood. These TCRs come from a woman aged 60-75 years in good health.

This clonotype came up a few times. The gene calls are TRBV5-6 and TRBJ2-3; D possibly corresponds to TRBD1 (6 bases). This CDR3 is built from 13 residues. The V end lost 3 bases, the J end lost 6 bases, and 11 bases lay between the germline ends. In germline, CDR1 is SGHDT, CDR2 YYEEEE. The CDR3 bases are TGTGCCAGCAGCTACAGGGAGTTTGATACGCAGTATTTT. It translates to CASSYREFDTQYF.

This clonotype was seen a single time. The chain recombines TRBV6-2 or TRBV6-3 with TRBJ1-5; 10 bases are shared with TRBD1. The germline V gene encodes CDR1 MNHEY and CDR2 SVGEGT. The CDR3 is 16 residues long. V lost 4 bases, J lost 7 bases, and 10 bases stayed unmatched. The CDR3 sequence is CASSSRDRGVGQPQHF. The CDR3 DNA reads TGTGCCAGCAGTTCCAGGGACAGGGGTGTTGGGCAGCCCCAGCATTTT.

The V call is TRBV7-2, the J call TRBJ2-7; D perhaps matches TRBD1 (6 bases). CDR3 length equals 13 residues. Trimming took 3 bases from V and 3 from J, leaving 9 bases between them. CDR1 and CDR2 (germline): SGHTA, FQGNSA. The chain's CDR3 is CASSFQGYYEQYF. Written as DNA, the CDR3 is TGTGCCAGCAGCTTCCAGGGGTACTACGAGCAGTACTTC.

This chain uses TRBV4-1 with TRBJ2-1; 8 nucleotides match TRBD1. Germline-derived CDR1 and CDR2 are MGHRA and YSYEKL. The CDR3 loop spans 15 amino acids. The junction had 8 bases not matched to a gene; V was cut back by 3 bases and J by 7 bases. The CDR3 loop is CASSHPPTGVNEQFF. Here the CDR3 DNA reads TGCGCCAGCAGCCATCCCCCGACAGGGGTGAATGAGCAGTTCTTC.

The gene calls are TRBV5-6 and TRBJ2-5; TRBD1 matches 10 bases. The J segment lost 5 bases and the V segment lost 3 bases, leaving 4 bases of the junction unmatched. The CDR3 totals 14 residues. CDR1 SGHDT and CDR2 YYEEEE come from the germline V gene. As DNA, the CDR3 is TGTGCCAGCAGCTACCGGGACAGGGGCGAGACCCAGTACTTC. Its translation is CASSYRDRGETQYF.

In this sample, this clonotype turned up a few times. The chain links TRBV20-1 to TRBJ2-5; D gene ambiguous. Between the trimmed V and J ends, which lost 2 bases and 5 bases, there was a span of 12 bases. Germline assignment: CDR1 DFQATT and CDR2 SNEGSKA (reference sequence). CDR3 length equals 13 residues. Here the CDR3 reads CSARFGQMETQYF. In nucleotides, the CDR3 is TGCAGTGCTAGATTCGGGCAAATGGAGACCCAGTACTTC.

J is TRBJ2-1 and V is TRBV7-2; 7 positions match TRBD2. Germline CDR1 reads SGHTA; CDR2 reads FQGNSA. This CDR3 region has 15 residues. V lost 5 bases, J lost 4 bases, and 8 bases stayed unmatched. The CDR3, as DNA: TGTGCCAGCAGCCGGTCTAGCGGCCTTTACAATGAGCAGTTCTTC. Its protein product is CASSRSSGLYNEQFF. Using reference TRBV7-2 and TRBJ2-1 for the parts outside the CDR3, the full variable domain is GAGVSQSPSNKVTEKGKDVELRCDPISGHTALYWYRQSLGQGLEFLIYFQGNSAPDKSGLPSDRFSAERTGGSVSTLTIQRTQQEDSAVYLCASSRSSGLYNEQFFGPGTRLTVL.

This clonotype was found a few times. The chain employs TRBV28 and TRBJ1-1; D unresolved. The V end was cut by 2 bases, the J end by 0 bases, with 4 bases between. This CDR3 comprises 13 residues. CDR1 is MDHEN and CDR2 is SYDVKM in the germline V gene. The CDR3 here is CASSLKLNTEAFF. In nucleotides, the CDR3 is TGTGCCAGCAGTTTAAAGTTGAACACTGAAGCTTTCTTT.

The V and J genes are TRBV11-3 and TRBJ1-6; D gene ambiguous. With 2 bases removed from V and 7 bases from J, the gap between germline ends came to 6 bases. From germline, CDR1 is SGHNT and CDR2 YENEEA. This CDR3 is 13 amino acids long. CDR3: CASSLFGNSPLHF. DNA for the CDR3: TGTGCCAGCAGCTTATTCGGGAATTCACCCCTCCACTTT.

The V call is TRBV20-1, the J call TRBJ2-5; 7 nucleotides agree with TRBD1. The CDR3 covers 17 residues. CDR1 and CDR2 (germline): DFQATT, SNEGSKA (reference sequence). V shed 6 bases and J 0 bases; nucleotides not matched to a gene: 16. Here the CDR3 DNA reads TGCAGTGCCGCCCCACAGGGGTCCCACCTGTACCAAGAGACCCAGTACTTC. Its protein is CSAAPQGSHLYQETQYF.

The rearrangement joins TRBV10-3 to TRBJ2-2; D perhaps matches TRBD2 (5 bases). The CDR3 is made up of 12 amino acids. V was cut by 11 bases and J by 3 bases, with 10 bases left in between. CDR1 is ENHRY, CDR2 SYGVKD, per germline. CDR3 protein: CASGEYTGELFF. The CDR3, as DNA: TGTGCCTCTGGGGAGTACACCGGGGAGCTGTTTTTT.

This clonotype came up a few times. The CDR3 DNA reads TGCGCCAGCAGACCGGACGTCGCCTCTCTTGGTGAGCAGTACTTC. It yields the protein CASRPDVASLGEQYF. V gene TRBV5-1 combines with J gene TRBJ2-5; no clear D gene. The CDR3 is made up of 15 amino acids. Germline CDR1 SGHRS, CDR2 YFSETQ. V was pared by 5 bases and J by 11 bases, with 25 bases between.

This clonotype was picked up a small number of times. The chain employs TRBV29-1 and TRBJ2-5; D is uncertain. With 5 bases removed from V and 5 bases from J, the gap between germline ends came to 12 bases. CDR1 is SQVTM, CDR2 ANQGSEA, per germline. CDR3 size: 12 residues. The CDR3 coding sequence is TGCAGCGTTAAGACCAGTGGGGAGACCCAGTACTTC. Its protein product is CSVKTSGETQYF.

This clonotype turned up a few times. The genes are TRBV28 and TRBJ2-7, with 7 bases identical to TRBD1. Germline V gene lookup returns CDR1 MDHEN and CDR2 SYDVKM. The CDR3 covers 14 residues. V lost 5 bases and J lost 4; bases outside the gene matches: 8. The CDR3 DNA follows: TGTGCCAGCAGTCTCAGGGGGAAAGGATACGAGCAGTACTTC. Translated: CASSLRGKGYEQYF.

This clonotype was observed a single time. V usage is TRBV5-1 and J usage is TRBJ1-4; D unresolved. CDR3 size: 14 residues. The germline CDR1 and CDR2 sequences are SGHRS and YFSETQ. V gave up 4 bases and J gave up 8 bases, with 15 bases separating them. The DNA of the CDR3 is TGCGCCAGCAGCCCCGGGGTGGCTGGAGAAAAACTGTTTTTT. Protein: CASSPGVAGEKLFF.

CDR3 amino acids: CASCRDRTYNEQYF. In nucleotides, the CDR3 is TGTGCCAGTTGCCGGGACAGGACCTACAATGAGCAGTACTTC. The J gene is TRBJ2-1, the V gene TRBV7-2; the match to TRBD1 covers 8 bases. The J call may be in error: the DNA end matches TRBJ2-7 better. The CDR3 extends over 14 amino acids. Germline V gene data show CDR1 as SGHTA and CDR2 as FQGNSA.

The rearrangement links TRBV10-2 to TRBJ2-1; D ambiguous. With 7 bases removed from V and 6 bases from J, the gap between germline ends came to 10 bases. The CDR3 extends over 12 amino acids. The V gene's germline CDR1 is WSHSY and CDR2 SAAADI. The CDR3 DNA reads as TGCGCCAGCATAGGCAACCGCAATGAGCAGTTCTTC. It translates to CASIGNRNEQFF.

The J gene is TRBJ1-5, the V gene TRBV28; D is uncertain. The germline gives CDR1 MDHEN, CDR2 SYDVKM. The CDR3 contains 15 residues. Trimming cost V 2 bases and J 2 bases, with 10 bases left between them. The CDR3 nucleotides are TGTGCCAGCAGTTTAGGTGGGTCCGGCAATCAGCCCCAGCATTTT. This sequence encodes CASSLGGSGNQPQHF.

This clonotype was seen at least ten times. The rearrangement links TRBV5-1 to TRBJ1-1; D is ambiguous. CDR1 and CDR2 from the germline V gene are SGHRS and YFSETQ. V was cut by 3 bases and J by 1 base, with 4 bases left in between. This CDR3 comprises 12 residues. The chain's CDR3 is CASSSGNTEAFF. CDR3 nucleotide sequence: TGCGCCAGCAGCTCTGGGAACACTGAAGCTTTCTTT.

As to this clonotype: Likely a read error: the CDR3 ends without its conserved phenylalanine or tryptophan. V gene TRBV20-1 combines with J gene TRBJ2-4, with D possibly matching TRBD1 (5 bases). Per germline, CDR1 DFQATT and CDR2 SNEGSKA (reference sequence). With 3 bases removed from V and 4 bases from J, the gap between germline ends came to 16 bases. The CDR3 is made up of 15 amino acids. CDR3 DNA sequence: TGCAGTGCTAGGCGCCCCCGACAGCAAAAAAACATTCAGTACTCC. Its translation: CSARRPRQQKNIQYS.

The sample holds a few counts of this clonotype. V and J are TRBV4-3 and TRBJ2-1, with D possibly being TRBD2 (5 bases). Trimming took off 0 bases at V and 9 bases at J, with 9 bases between the two ends. The germline gives CDR1 LGHNA, CDR2 YSLEER. The CDR3 extends over 13 amino acids. The CDR3 here is CASSQEPGSEQFF. The CDR3 DNA follows: TGCGCCAGCAGCCAAGAACCGGGGAGTGAGCAGTTCTTC.

This clonotype was detected only a few times. The chain joins TRBV7-2 to TRBJ1-2; D call uncertain. This CDR3 contains 15 residues. The germline V gene has CDR1 SGHTA and CDR2 FQGNSA. V dropped 5 bases and J dropped 2 bases, with 15 bases sitting between them. CDR3 loop: CASSAQLVENYGYTF. CDR3 DNA: TGTGCCAGCAGCGCCCAGCTGGTCGAGAACTATGGCTACACCTTC.

The chain combines TRBV9 with TRBJ2-5; TRBD1 agrees at 7 bases. V lost 4 bases and J lost 2; bases outside the gene matches: 14. CDR3 size: 17 residues. Germline lookup yields CDR1 SGDLS and CDR2 YYNGEE. The CDR3 is CASSLTGTAIFQETQYF. The CDR3 DNA reads as TGTGCCAGCAGCTTGACCGGGACAGCAATTTTTCAAGAGACCCAGTACTTC.

The gene calls are TRBV5-4 and TRBJ2-5, with TRBD1 identical over 10 bases. TRBJ2-7 explains the end of the DNA better; the J call may be wrong. There are 14 residues in the CDR3. In germline, CDR1 is SGHNT, CDR2 YYREEE (reference sequence). CDR3 DNA: TGTGCCAGCAGCTCGGACAGGGGGGGTCGCGAGCAGTACTTC. This translates into CASSSDRGGREQYF.

The V call is TRBV20-1, the J call TRBJ2-4, with D perhaps matching TRBD1 (5 bases). V was clipped by 1 base and J by 5 bases, with 9 bases between them. This CDR3 has 13 residues. Germline V gene sequence: CDR1 DFQATT, CDR2 SNEGSKA (reference sequence). CDR3 residues: CSARVAGQNIQYF. The CDR3 DNA is TGCAGTGCTAGAGTGGCAGGGCAAAACATTCAGTACTTC.

There are a few counts of this clonotype. The chain couples TRBV18 to TRBJ1-1, with a tentative D call TRBD1 (5 bases). The CDR3 spans 17 residues. Germline loops: CDR1 KGHSH, CDR2 LQKENI. V dropped 3 bases and J dropped 7 bases, with 24 bases sitting between them. CDR3 sequence (DNA): TGTGCCAGCTCACCTATCATCGCAGGGAGTATAGCGGTTGAAGCTTTCTTT. Translating gives CASSPIIAGSIAVEAFF.

This clonotype turned up a few times. The chain is built from TRBV4-2 and TRBJ2-6; D possibly matches TRBD1 or TRBD2 (5 bases each). Between the trimmed V and J ends, which lost 5 bases and 0 bases, there was a span of 11 bases. The CDR3 has 16 residues. CDR1 and CDR2 from the germline V gene are LGHNA and YNFKEQ. CDR3 DNA sequence: TGTGCCAGCAGCTTGACGAGGGGCTCTGGGGCCAACGTCCTGACTTTC. Translated: CASSLTRGSGANVLTF.

A word on this clonotype: Being one base from a much bigger clone, this may be a read error. The chain has TRBV7-8 and TRBJ2-3; the match to TRBD2 covers 8 bases. Germline CDR1 SGHVS, CDR2 FQNEAQ. The CDR3 is 15 amino acids. CDR3 protein: CASSLSSGRGDAQYF. The CDR3 region has the DNA TGTGCCAGCAGCTTGTCCAGCGGGAGAGGAGATGCGCAGTATTTT.

The J gene is TRBJ2-7, the V gene TRBV20-1; D is unclear. This CDR3 region has 13 residues. The V gene lost 5 bases and the J gene lost 2 bases, with 13 bases spanning the gap. CDR1 and CDR2 from the germline V gene are DFQATT and SNEGSKA (reference sequence). Here the CDR3 reads CSAPADRAYEQYF. As DNA, the CDR3 is TGCAGTGCTCCGGCAGACCGCGCCTACGAGCAGTACTTC.